This TCR beta chain was recorded in a study of brain T cells in children with intractable seizures. The CDR3 contains 13 residues. Trimming pared 0 bases from V and 9 bases from J, leaving 10 bases between. Germline V gives CDR1 MGHRA, CDR2 YSYEKL. Time point in this sample: blood from clinic visit 5 months post-surgery; TSC patient then seizure free. Sequencing was limited to surgery cases with top T cell transcript signatures in brain tissue. Only in-frame clones appear in the TCRdb table, and some are missing; sequencing was by immunoSEQ multiplex PCR. The sample has under 400,000 clones, about 93% seen once; the top ten hold roughly 6%.

The genes are TRBV4-1 and TRBJ2-3, with D hard to call. Sequencing was performed on peripheral blood, taken roughly 5 months after surgery. This clonotype was obtained from a boy younger than two with tuberous sclerosis and intractable seizures. In nucleotides, the CDR3 is TGCGCCAGCAGCCAAGATCGGCTACCCACGCAGTATTTT. Translation: CASSQDRLPTQYF.